This passage covers 32 T cell receptor beta chains from one sample sequenced in a study of shared clonotypes between healthy human individuals. The repertoire was sequenced with immunoSEQ multiplex PCR; TCRdb's copy has only in-frame clones and lacks some. The sample lists 550,000 to 750,000 clones, about 91% occurring once. Cells designated naive CD8 were CD45RO-negative and were positively selected for CCR7, with terminally differentiated effector memory CD45RA+ cells excluded. Sequences were obtained from naive CD8+ T cells sorted from blood. The receptors were sampled from a man aged 25 to 40 in good health.

The gene calls are TRBV14 and TRBJ2-1, with TRBD1 identical over 7 bases. There are 15 residues in the CDR3. Losses at the gene ends were 1 base for V and 9 bases for J; bases not matched to a gene: 9. Germline V lookup: CDR1 SGHDN, CDR2 FVKESK. The CDR3 nucleotides read TGTGCCAGCAGCCAAGCCGAGAGGGGGCTGGGTGAGCAGTTCTTC. Translated, it gives CASSQAERGLGEQFF. Complete variable domain (other parts from reference TRBV14 and TRBJ2-1): EAGVTQFPSHSVIEKGQTVTLRCDPISGHDNLYWYRRVMGKEIKFLLHFVKESKQDESGMPNNRFLAERTGGTYSTLKVQPAELEDSGVYFCASSQAERGLGEQFFGPGTRLTVL.

The V call is TRBV27, the J call TRBJ2-3, with 8 bases fitting TRBD2. V gave up 3 bases and J gave up 3 bases; unmatched junction bases: 8. The length of the CDR3 is 16 residues. The V gene's germline CDR1 is MNHEY and CDR2 SMNVEV (reference sequence). As DNA, the CDR3 is TGTGCCAGCAGTTTCGAAGCGGGAGAGAATACAGATACGCAGTATTTT. Amino acid sequence: CASSFEAGENTDTQYF.

This chain links TRBV11-2 with TRBJ2-2, with a tentative D call TRBD2 (5 bases). This CDR3 region has 13 residues. Germline assignment: CDR1 SGHAT and CDR2 FQNNGV. Trimming cost V 8 bases and J 5 bases, with 12 bases left between them. The CDR3: CASEKEGTGELFF. As DNA, the CDR3 is TGTGCCAGCGAGAAAGAGGGTACCGGGGAGCTGTTTTTT.

The chain has TRBV6-5 and TRBJ2-1; tentative D call: TRBD2 (6 bases). CDR1 and CDR2 from the germline V gene are MNHEY and SVGAGI. CDR3 size: 13 residues. The V end was cut by 2 bases, the J end by 10 bases, with 12 bases between. CDR3 protein: CASSYRGNIEQFF. CDR3 sequence (DNA): TGTGCCAGCAGTTACCGGGGGAACATCGAGCAGTTCTTC.

This chain joins TRBV10-2 and TRBJ1-1; D not resolved. CDR3 size: 11 residues. V lost 3 bases and J 8 bases, leaving 7 bases between the germline ends. Germline V gene lookup returns CDR1 WSHSY and CDR2 SAAADI. This CDR3 is CASSDYLEAFF. The CDR3 nucleotides are TGCGCCAGCAGTGATTACCTGGAAGCTTTCTTT.

The J gene is TRBJ1-1, the V gene TRBV19; possible D gene TRBD1, 6 bases. CDR1 and CDR2 from the germline V gene are LNHDA and SQIVND (reference sequence). The CDR3 sequence is 14 residues long. With 6 bases removed from V and 8 bases from J, the gap between germline ends came to 19 bases. This CDR3 reads CASSLLGGLNEAFF. The DNA for the CDR3 is TGTGCCAGTAGCCTATTGGGGGGGCTAAACGAAGCTTTCTTT.

J is TRBJ2-1 and V is TRBV7-9; no clear D. Germline-derived CDR1 and CDR2 are SEHNR and FQNEAQ (reference sequence). Between the trimmed V and J ends, which lost 7 bases and 8 bases, there was a span of 12 bases. The CDR3 length is 12 residues. The CDR3 protein is CASTTLPDEQFF. The DNA for the CDR3 is TGTGCCAGCACTACACTCCCGGATGAGCAGTTCTTC.

This chain uses TRBV5-1 with TRBJ2-7; the D is unclear. This CDR3 has 14 amino acids. The ends were cut back, 4 bases at V and 2 bases at J, with 13 bases in the middle. Per the germline V gene, CDR1 is SGHRS and CDR2 is YFSETQ. The CDR3 DNA is TGCGCCAGCAGCCCCTTCGGGTCCCCCTACGAGCAGTACTTC. This encodes CASSPFGSPYEQYF.

The CDR3 here is CASTSSGDYNEQFF. In DNA form, the CDR3 reads TGTGCCAGCACAAGTAGCGGGGACTACAATGAGCAGTTCTTC. J is TRBJ2-1 and V is TRBV28; 8 bases match TRBD2. Trimming at V came to 7 bases and at J to 3 bases, leaving 5 bases not matched to a gene. From germline, CDR1 is MDHEN and CDR2 SYDVKM. CDR3 length equals 14 residues. The full variable domain, completed using reference TRBV28 and TRBJ2-1, is DVKVTQSSRYLVKRTGEKVFLECVQDMDHENMFWYRQDPGLGLRLIYFSYDVKMKEKGDIPEGYSVSREKKERFSLILESASTNQTSMYLCASTSSGDYNEQFFGPGTRLTVL.

The chain employs TRBV28 and TRBJ2-7, with unresolved D. The V end lost 2 bases, the J end lost 0 bases, and 17 bases lay between the germline ends. Germline loops: CDR1 MDHEN, CDR2 SYDVKM. CDR3 length equals 17 residues. The CDR3 DNA reads as TGTGCCAGCAGTTTAGGAACGACGGACCCCGCCTCCTACGAGCAGTACTTC. It encodes CASSLGTTDPASYEQYF. Drawing the rest from reference TRBV28 and TRBJ2-7, the complete variable domain is DVKVTQSSRYLVKRTGEKVFLECVQDMDHENMFWYRQDPGLGLRLIYFSYDVKMKEKGDIPEGYSVSREKKERFSLILESASTNQTSMYLCASSLGTTDPASYEQYFGPGTRLTVT.

This chain links TRBV7-8 with TRBJ1-5; the D is unclear. The CDR3 spans 12 residues. Germline V gene lookup returns CDR1 SGHVS and CDR2 FQNEAQ. Trimming shortened V by 6 bases and J by 5 bases, and 8 bases separated the two germline ends. As DNA, the CDR3 is TGTGCCAGCAGTACGACGGATCAGCCCCAGCATTTT. The encoded protein is CASSTTDQPQHF.

The chain is built from TRBV9 and TRBJ2-7; 8 nucleotides agree with TRBD2. Germline trimming cut 0 bases from V and 2 bases from J; bases unmatched to any gene: 4. The CDR3 is made up of 15 amino acids. Germline V CDR1 and CDR2: SGDLS, YYNGEE. For the CDR3, the DNA is TGTGCCAGCAGCGTAGGGCGGGAGGCCACCTACGAGCAGTACTTC. Its protein product is CASSVGREATYEQYF.

The genes are TRBV28 and TRBJ2-1; 7 bases are shared with TRBD1. Per germline, CDR1 MDHEN and CDR2 SYDVKM. J was trimmed by 15 bases and V by 0 bases; bases with no gene match: 14. The CDR3 loop spans 15 amino acids. The DNA of the CDR3 is TGTGCCAGCAGTTTATGGGGTGACAGGGCAGAGCCTACGTTCTTC. This gives the protein CASSLWGDRAEPTFF.

J is TRBJ2-2 and V is TRBV6-1; TRBD2 matches at 8 bases. CDR3 length: 14 amino acids. The J segment lost 5 bases and the V segment lost 3 bases, leaving 2 bases of the junction unmatched. Germline V gene lookup returns CDR1 MNHNS and CDR2 SASEGT. Here the CDR3 DNA reads TGTGCCAGCAGTGATCTAGCGGGTACCGGGGAGCTGTTTTTT. Its protein product is CASSDLAGTGELFF.

The V and J genes are TRBV2 and TRBJ2-3; D remains unclear. In germline, CDR1 is SNHLY, CDR2 FYNNEI. Trimming removed 7 bases from V and 5 bases from J, with 7 bases in between. The CDR3 extends over 11 amino acids. CDR3 sequence reads: CASIVGDTQYF. CDR3 sequence (DNA): TGTGCCAGCATTGTAGGAGATACGCAGTATTTT. The full variable domain, completed using reference TRBV2 and TRBJ2-3, is EPEVTQTPSHQVTQMGQEVILRCVPISNHLYFYWYRQILGQKVEFLVSFYNNEISEKSEIFDDQFSVERPDGSNFTLKIRSTKLEDSAMYFCASIVGDTQYFGPGTRLTVL.

The chain couples TRBV19 to TRBJ2-6; perhaps TRBD2 as D (6 bases). This CDR3 is built from 16 residues. V was clipped by 3 bases and J by 2 bases, with 11 bases between them. The V gene's germline CDR1 is LNHDA and CDR2 SQIVND (reference sequence). The CDR3 coding sequence is TGTGCCAGTAGTATTTTTTGGAGGGCTGGGGCCAACGTCCTGACTTTC. Protein sequence: CASSIFWRAGANVLTF.

This clone was observed once. The chain carries TRBV28 and TRBJ2-1, with 7 bases matching TRBD2. The CDR3 consists of 21 residues. Germline V gives CDR1 MDHEN, CDR2 SYDVKM. The V and J ends lost 6 bases and 2 bases, in that order; junction bases with no gene match: 25. CDR3: CASSHFTWVSLWLAAYNEQFF. CDR3 nucleotide sequence: TGTGCCAGCAGCCATTTTACGTGGGTTTCCTTATGGCTAGCGGCCTACAATGAGCAGTTCTTC.

The chain uses TRBV6-1 and TRBJ2-2, with a weak D call TRBD2 (6 bases). Germline-derived CDR1 and CDR2 are MNHNS and SASEGT. V lost 4 bases and J 4 bases, leaving 7 bases between the germline ends. This CDR3 is built from 13 residues. The CDR3 DNA follows: TGTGCCAGCAGTGTGACTAGCACCGGGGAGCTGTTTTTT. It translates to CASSVTSTGELFF.

The rearrangement joins TRBV18 to TRBJ2-5; D unresolved. Germline assignment: CDR1 KGHSH and CDR2 LQKENI. With 2 bases removed from V and 1 base from J, the gap between germline ends came to 14 bases. This CDR3 comprises 16 residues. CDR3 sequence: CASSPIRTDPQETQYF. The DNA of the CDR3 is TGTGCCAGCTCACCAATCAGAACAGACCCCCAAGAGACCCAGTACTTC.

The chain employs TRBV7-9 and TRBJ2-3; TRBD2 might be the D (5 bases). The germline gives CDR1 SEHNR, CDR2 FQNEAQ (reference sequence). The length of the CDR3 is 13 residues. Trimming pared 8 bases from V and 5 bases from J, leaving 14 bases between. CDR3 sequence reads: CASSPRGVDTQYF. The DNA of the CDR3 is TGTGCCAGCTCACCCCGGGGTGTAGATACGCAGTATTTT.

A note on this clone: At the DNA level, this CDR3 is encoded by other sequences in the same sample as well. The J gene is TRBJ2-5, the V gene TRBV7-9, with 8 bases that match TRBD2. There are 14 residues in the CDR3. Looked up from germline, CDR1 is SEHNR and CDR2 is FQNEAQ (reference sequence). The V and J ends lost 3 bases and 3 bases, in that order; junction bases with no gene match: 3. CDR3 protein: CASSFPAGEETQYF. CDR3 nucleotide sequence: TGTGCCAGCAGCTTTCCAGCGGGGGAAGAGACCCAGTACTTC.

The rearrangement links TRBV4-2 to TRBJ2-1, with 7 bases lining up with TRBD2. There are 15 residues in the CDR3. The ends lost 0 bases at V and 4 bases at J; junction bases unmatched: 3. From germline, CDR1 is LGHNA and CDR2 YNFKEQ. The CDR3 DNA reads TGTGCCAGCAGCCAAGAGCGGGGGATATACAATGAGCAGTTCTTC. It encodes CASSQERGIYNEQFF.

The chain is built from TRBV25-1 and TRBJ1-2, with 7 bases lining up with TRBD1. This CDR3 is built from 12 residues. Germline loops: CDR1 MGHDK, CDR2 SYGVNS. V shed 6 bases and J 4 bases; nucleotides not matched to a gene: 2. This chain's CDR3 is CASRGQAYGYTF. As DNA, the CDR3 is TGTGCCAGCAGAGGACAGGCCTATGGCTACACCTTC.

V usage is TRBV11-2 and J usage is TRBJ2-2, with TRBD1 as a possible D gene (5 bases). The CDR3 spans 16 residues. CDR1 and CDR2 from the germline V gene are SGHAT and FQNNGV. V was shortened by 7 bases and J by 4 bases, with 19 bases between the two germline ends. The CDR3 nucleotides read TGTGCCAGCACCGGGTTTGGGGCGCCGAGCACCGGGGAGCTGTTTTTT. Translation: CASTGFGAPSTGELFF.

The chain combines TRBV28 with TRBJ2-7; 8 bases are shared with TRBD1. The CDR3 runs 16 residues. J gave up 0 bases and V 4 bases, and 8 bases lay outside the gene matches. Germline loops: CDR1 MDHEN, CDR2 SYDVKM. DNA for the CDR3: TGTGCCAGCAGTTCGAACCGGGACAGGATCTCCTACGAGCAGTACTTC. Its translation is CASSSNRDRISYEQYF.

This clone was seen more than once but under ten times. The gene calls are TRBV5-4 and TRBJ1-1, with a possible D match to TRBD1 (6 bases). Germline V gives CDR1 SGHNT, CDR2 YYREEE (reference sequence). V was pared by 1 base and J by 3 bases, with 7 bases between. The CDR3 consists of 13 residues. Here the CDR3 reads CASSLTGYTEAFF. CDR3 nucleotides: TGTGCCAGCAGCTTGACAGGGTACACTGAAGCTTTCTTT.

In the case of this clone: Other DNA sequences within the sample encode an identical CDR3. The chain carries TRBV27 and TRBJ2-7; 7 bases line up with TRBD2. This CDR3 has 14 amino acids. The J segment lost 3 bases and the V segment lost 0 bases, leaving 2 bases of the junction unmatched. CDR1 is MNHEY, CDR2 SMNVEV, per germline (reference sequence). The CDR3 coding sequence is TGTGCCAGCAGTTTATCCTCGGGGGGCTACGAGCAGTACTTC. Encoded protein: CASSLSSGGYEQYF.

The chain combines TRBV7-8 with TRBJ2-6; 8 bases match TRBD1. The CDR3 consists of 18 residues. Germline V gene data show CDR1 as SGHVS and CDR2 as FQNEAQ. V shed 6 bases and J 0 bases; nucleotides not matched to a gene: 10. The CDR3 coding sequence is TGTGCCAGCAGGTCCGGGTGGACAGGGCTCTCTGGGGCCAACGTCCTGACTTTC. As protein: CASRSGWTGLSGANVLTF.

V gene TRBV2 combines with J gene TRBJ2-7; the match to TRBD2 covers 8 bases. CDR3 length: 14 amino acids. Germline V lookup: CDR1 SNHLY, CDR2 FYNNEI. The J segment lost 3 bases and the V segment lost 7 bases, leaving 8 bases of the junction unmatched. CDR3 amino acids: CASTPPGGGYEQYF. The CDR3 DNA follows: TGTGCCAGCACCCCGCCCGGGGGGGGCTACGAGCAGTACTTC. Together with reference TRBV2 and TRBJ2-7, the CDR3 gives the full variable domain: EPEVTQTPSHQVTQMGQEVILRCVPISNHLYFYWYRQILGQKVEFLVSFYNNEISEKSEIFDDQFSVERPDGSNFTLKIRSTKLEDSAMYFCASTPPGGGYEQYFGPGTRLTVT.

The chain couples TRBV6-5 to TRBJ2-3, with 8 bases lining up with TRBD1. The CDR3 runs to 13 residues. Germline V CDR1 and CDR2: MNHEY, SVGAGI. Losses at the gene ends were 6 bases for V and 1 base for J; bases not matched to a gene: 0. The CDR3 DNA sequence: TGTGCCAGCAGACAGGGGGGCACAGATACGCAGTATTTT. This codes for CASRQGGTDTQYF.

V gene TRBV27 combines with J gene TRBJ2-7; 7 bases line up with TRBD1. Losses at the gene ends were 4 bases for V and 2 bases for J; bases not matched to a gene: 8. Per the germline V gene, CDR1 is MNHEY and CDR2 is SMNVEV (reference sequence). CDR3 size: 15 residues. This chain's CDR3 is CASSSSGTAPYEQYF. CDR3 in DNA: TGTGCCAGCAGTTCCTCTGGGACAGCCCCCTACGAGCAGTACTTC.

J is TRBJ1-5 and V is TRBV11-2, with D unresolved. V shed 0 bases and J shed 0 bases, with 3 bases lying between them. This CDR3 is 14 amino acids long. Germline CDR1 and CDR2: SGHAT and FQNNGV. As DNA, the CDR3 is TGTGCCAGCAGCTTAGAGTATAGCAATCAGCCCCAGCATTTT. It codes for CASSLEYSNQPQHF. The whole variable domain, remainder taken from reference TRBV11-2 and TRBJ1-5, is EAGVAQSPRYKIIEKRQSVAFWCNPISGHATLYWYQQILGQGPKLLIQFQNNGVVDDSQLPKDRFSAERLKGVDSTLKIQPAKLEDSAVYLCASSLEYSNQPQHFGDGTRLSIL.